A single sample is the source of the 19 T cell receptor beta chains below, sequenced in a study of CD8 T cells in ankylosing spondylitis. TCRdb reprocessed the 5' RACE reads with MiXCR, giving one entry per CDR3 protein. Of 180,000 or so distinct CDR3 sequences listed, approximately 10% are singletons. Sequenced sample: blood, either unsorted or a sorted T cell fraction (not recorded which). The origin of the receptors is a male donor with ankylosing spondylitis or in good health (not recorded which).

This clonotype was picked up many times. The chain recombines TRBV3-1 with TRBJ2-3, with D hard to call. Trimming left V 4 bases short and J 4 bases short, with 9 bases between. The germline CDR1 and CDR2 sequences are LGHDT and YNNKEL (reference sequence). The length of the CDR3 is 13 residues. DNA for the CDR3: TGTGCCAGCAGCCGGCAGGTCCCAGATACGCAGTATTTT. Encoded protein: CASSRQVPDTQYF.

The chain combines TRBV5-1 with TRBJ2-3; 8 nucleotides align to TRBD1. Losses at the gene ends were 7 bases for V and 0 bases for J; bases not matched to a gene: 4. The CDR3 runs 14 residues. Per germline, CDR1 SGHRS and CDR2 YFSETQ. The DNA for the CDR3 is TGCGCCAGCCAGACAGGGGCTAGCACAGATACGCAGTATTTT. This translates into CASQTGASTDTQYF. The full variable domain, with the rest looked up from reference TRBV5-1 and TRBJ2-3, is KAGVTQTPRYLIKTRGQQVTLSCSPISGHRSVSWYQQTPGQGLQFLFEYFSETQRNKGNFPGRFSGRQFSNSRSEMNVSTLELGDSALYLCASQTGASTDTQYFGPGTRLTVL.

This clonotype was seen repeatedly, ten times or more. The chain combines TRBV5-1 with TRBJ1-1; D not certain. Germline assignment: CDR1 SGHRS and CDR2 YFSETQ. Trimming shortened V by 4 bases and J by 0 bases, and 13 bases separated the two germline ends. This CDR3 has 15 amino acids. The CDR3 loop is CASSERPSMNTEAFF. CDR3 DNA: TGCGCCAGCAGCGAGCGACCCTCAATGAACACTGAAGCTTTCTTT.

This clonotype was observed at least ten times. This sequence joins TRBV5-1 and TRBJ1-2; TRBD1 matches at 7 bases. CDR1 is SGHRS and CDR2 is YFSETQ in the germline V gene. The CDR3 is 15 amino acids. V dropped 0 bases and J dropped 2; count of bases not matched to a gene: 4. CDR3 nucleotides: TGCGCCAGCAGCTTGGTAGGACAGGAAAACTATGGCTACACCTTC. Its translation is CASSLVGQENYGYTF.

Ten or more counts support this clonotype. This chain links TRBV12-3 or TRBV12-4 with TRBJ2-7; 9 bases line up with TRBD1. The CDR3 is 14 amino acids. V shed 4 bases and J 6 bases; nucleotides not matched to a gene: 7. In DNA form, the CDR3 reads TGTGCCAGCAGTTCCGGGACAGGGATACGCGAGCAGTACTTC. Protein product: CASSSGTGIREQYF.

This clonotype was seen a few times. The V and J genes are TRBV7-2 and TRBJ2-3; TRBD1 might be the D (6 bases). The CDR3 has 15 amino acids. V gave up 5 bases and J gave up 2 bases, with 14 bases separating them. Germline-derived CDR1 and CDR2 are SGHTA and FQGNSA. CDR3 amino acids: CASSVDSGLTDTQYF. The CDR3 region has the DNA TGTGCCAGCAGCGTGGACAGTGGACTCACAGATACGCAGTATTTT. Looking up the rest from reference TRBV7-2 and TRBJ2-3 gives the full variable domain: GAGVSQSPSNKVTEKGKDVELRCDPISGHTALYWYRQSLGQGLEFLIYFQGNSAPDKSGLPSDRFSAERTGGSVSTLTIQRTQQEDSAVYLCASSVDSGLTDTQYFGPGTRLTVL.

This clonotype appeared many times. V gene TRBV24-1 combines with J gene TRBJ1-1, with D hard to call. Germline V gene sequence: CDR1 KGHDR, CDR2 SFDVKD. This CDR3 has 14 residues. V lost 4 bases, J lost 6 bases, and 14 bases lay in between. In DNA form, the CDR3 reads TGTGCCACCAGTGACCCGTTTTCTGGGGCTGAAGCTTTCTTT. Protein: CATSDPFSGAEAFF.

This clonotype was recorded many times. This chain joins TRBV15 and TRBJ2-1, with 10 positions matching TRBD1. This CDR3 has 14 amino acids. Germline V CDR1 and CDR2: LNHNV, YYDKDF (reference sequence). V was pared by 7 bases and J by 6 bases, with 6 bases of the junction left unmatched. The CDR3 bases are TGTGCCACCAATAGGGACAGGGGCCTCAATGAGCAGTTCTTC. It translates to CATNRDRGLNEQFF.

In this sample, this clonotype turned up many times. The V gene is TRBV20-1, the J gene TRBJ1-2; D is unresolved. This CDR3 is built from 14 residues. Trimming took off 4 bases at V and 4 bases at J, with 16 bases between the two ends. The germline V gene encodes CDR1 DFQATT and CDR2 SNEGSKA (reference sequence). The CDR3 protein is CSATRNSEGYGYTF. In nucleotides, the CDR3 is TGCAGTGCTACTCGGAACTCAGAGGGCTATGGCTACACCTTC.

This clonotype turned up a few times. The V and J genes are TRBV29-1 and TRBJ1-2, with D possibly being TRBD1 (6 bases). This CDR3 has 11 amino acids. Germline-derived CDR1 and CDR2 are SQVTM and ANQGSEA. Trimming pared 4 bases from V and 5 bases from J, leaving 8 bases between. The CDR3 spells CSVGTGYGYTF. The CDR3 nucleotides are TGCAGCGTTGGCACAGGGTATGGCTACACCTTC.

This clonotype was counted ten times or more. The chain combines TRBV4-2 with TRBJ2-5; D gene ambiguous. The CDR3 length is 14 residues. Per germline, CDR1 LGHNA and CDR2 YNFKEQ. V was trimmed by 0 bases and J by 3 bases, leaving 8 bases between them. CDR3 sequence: CASSQDTAKETQYF. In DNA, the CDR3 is TGTGCCAGCAGCCAAGATACAGCGAAAGAGACCCAGTACTTC.

This CDR3 reads CASSTGSNVQETQYF. CDR3 nucleotide sequence: TGTGCCAGCAGCACCGGGTCAAACGTCCAAGAGACCCAGTACTTC. This chain uses TRBV7-6 with TRBJ2-5; the D is unclear. Germline assignment: CDR1 SGHVS and CDR2 FNYEAQ. The CDR3 sequence is 15 residues long. Between the trimmed V and J ends, which lost 5 bases and 1 base, there was a span of 14 bases.

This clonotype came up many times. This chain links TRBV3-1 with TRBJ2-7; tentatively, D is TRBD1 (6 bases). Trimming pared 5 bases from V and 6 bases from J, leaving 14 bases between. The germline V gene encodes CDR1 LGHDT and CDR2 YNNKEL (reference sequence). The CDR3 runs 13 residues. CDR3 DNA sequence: TGTGCCAGCAGCACAACAGGGTACGGCGAGCAGTACTTC. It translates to CASSTTGYGEQYF.

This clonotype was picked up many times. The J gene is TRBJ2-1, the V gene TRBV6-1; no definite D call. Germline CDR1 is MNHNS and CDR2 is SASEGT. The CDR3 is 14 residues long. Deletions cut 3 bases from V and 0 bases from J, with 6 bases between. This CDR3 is CASSDQSSYNEQFF. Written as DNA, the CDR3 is TGTGCCAGCAGTGACCAGAGCTCCTACAATGAGCAGTTCTTC.

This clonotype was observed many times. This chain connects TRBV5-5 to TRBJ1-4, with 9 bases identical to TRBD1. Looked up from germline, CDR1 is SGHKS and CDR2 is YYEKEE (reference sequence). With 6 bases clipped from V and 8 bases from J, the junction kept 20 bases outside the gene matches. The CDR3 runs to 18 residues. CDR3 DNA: TGTGCCAGCACGGGTTTAGCATCGACGGGACAGGGAAAGGAAAAACTGTTTTTT. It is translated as CASTGLASTGQGKEKLFF.

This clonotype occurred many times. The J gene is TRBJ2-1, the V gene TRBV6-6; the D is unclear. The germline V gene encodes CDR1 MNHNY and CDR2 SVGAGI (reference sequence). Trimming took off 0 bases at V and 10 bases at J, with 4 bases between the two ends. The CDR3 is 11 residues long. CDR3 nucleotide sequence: TGTGCCAGCAGTTACTCTAGAGAGCAGTTCTTC. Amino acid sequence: CASSYSREQFF.

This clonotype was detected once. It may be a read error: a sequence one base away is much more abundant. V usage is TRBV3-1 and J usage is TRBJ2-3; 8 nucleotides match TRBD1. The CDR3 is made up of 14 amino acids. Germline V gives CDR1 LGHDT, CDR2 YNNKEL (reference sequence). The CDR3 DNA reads TGTGCCGGCAGCCAAGAGGACAGGGCAGATACGCAGTATTTT. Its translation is CAGSQEDRADTQYF.

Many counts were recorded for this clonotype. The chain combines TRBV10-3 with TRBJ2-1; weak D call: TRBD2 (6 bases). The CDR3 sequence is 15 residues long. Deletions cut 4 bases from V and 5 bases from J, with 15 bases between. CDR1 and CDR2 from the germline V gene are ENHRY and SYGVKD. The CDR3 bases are TGTGCCATCAGTGTCGTAGGCGGGACGGACAATGAGCAGTTCTTC. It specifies CAISVVGGTDNEQFF.

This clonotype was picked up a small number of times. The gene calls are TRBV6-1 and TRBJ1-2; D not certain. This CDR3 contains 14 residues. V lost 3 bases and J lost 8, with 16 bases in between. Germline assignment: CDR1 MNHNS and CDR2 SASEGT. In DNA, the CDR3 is TGTGCCAGCAGTGAGCTGGTCCGTGAGGGAGGCTACACCTTC. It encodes CASSELVREGGYTF.